The 13 T cell receptor beta chains given below trace back to one sample, sequenced in a study of response to subunit inactivated influenza vaccine. Each CDR3 protein gets one entry after TCRdb re-called the RT-PCR reads with MiXCR. This sample yields about 240,000 distinct CDR3 sequences, of which approximately 12% are seen a single time; approximately 8.3% belongs to the top ten. The input for sequencing was non-naive T cells sorted from PBMCs, taken 14 to 15 days before vaccination. The receptors were gathered from a man between 45 and 60 years old who received an inactivated influenza vaccine.

CDR3 sequence (DNA): TGTGCCAGCAGCTTACCTCGGCCGACTCAAATCACAGATACGCAGTATTTT. Translated, it gives CASSLPRPTQITDTQYF. The chain couples TRBV7-3 to TRBJ2-3; D uncertain. Germline assignment: CDR1 SGHTA and CDR2 FQGTGA. The CDR3 runs to 17 residues. Trimming took 2 bases from V and 2 from J, leaving 17 bases between them.

The V call is TRBV12-3 or TRBV12-4, the J call TRBJ2-7, with 7 bases fitting TRBD2. The CDR3 runs to 17 residues. The CDR3 DNA reads as TGTACCTTCAGTTTAGCGCTTGCTAGCGGTGATACCTACGAGCAGTACTTC. Its protein is CTFSLALASGDTYEQYF.

At least ten counts were recorded for this clonotype. The chain uses TRBV6-5 and TRBJ2-5, with D perhaps assigned TRBD1 or TRBD2 (7 bases each). Germline values: CDR1 MNHEY, CDR2 SVGAGI. Trimming removed 11 bases at V and 4 bases at J, with 14 bases between. This CDR3 is built from 12 residues. DNA of the CDR3: TGTGCCTCGGGGGGACAGACAGAGACCCAGTACTTC. It translates to CASGGQTETQYF.

This clonotype showed up many times. The chain is built from TRBV4-1 and TRBJ1-6; 9 bases align to TRBD1. With 8 bases clipped from V and 4 bases from J, the junction kept 3 bases outside the gene matches. The germline CDR1 and CDR2 sequences are MGHRA and YSYEKL. The CDR3 is 14 residues long. In DNA form, the CDR3 reads TGCGCCAGCTCGGACAGGGGATATAATTCACCCCTCCACTTT. It specifies CASSDRGYNSPLHF.

The chain recombines TRBV7-2 with TRBJ2-7, with D perhaps matching TRBD1 (5 bases). The CDR3 contains 15 residues. The V end lost 1 base, the J end lost 7 bases, and 17 bases lay between the germline ends. Germline CDR1 reads SGHTA; CDR2 reads FQGNSA. CDR3 sequence reads: CASSLEGSRASEQYF. The CDR3 bases are TGTGCCAGCAGCTTAGAGGGATCCAGGGCCTCGGAGCAGTACTTC.

This clonotype was counted between two and nine times. The rearrangement joins TRBV4-3 to TRBJ2-1; 8 bases match TRBD2. The CDR3 has 16 amino acids. With V trimmed by 0 bases and J by 4 bases, 5 bases remained unmatched. Germline CDR1 and CDR2: LGHNA and YSLEER. The CDR3 sequence is CASSQDLRGGYNEQFF. CDR3 nucleotide sequence: TGCGCCAGCAGCCAAGATCTTCGGGGGGGATACAATGAGCAGTTCTTC.

Here the CDR3 DNA reads TGTGCCAGCAGCTTAGGGGCCGGGTGGCTAGCGGGACGAAAGCATGAGCAGTTCTTC. Its protein product is CASSLGAGWLAGRKHEQFF. The V call is TRBV11-2, the J call TRBJ2-1, with TRBD2 matching over 9 bases. This CDR3 region has 19 residues. The junction had 18 bases not matched to a gene; V was cut back by 1 base and J by 8 bases. The germline V gene encodes CDR1 SGHAT and CDR2 FQNNGV.

In this sample, this clonotype turned up a few times. The chain has TRBV6-1 and TRBJ1-3, with a weak D call TRBD1 (5 bases). This CDR3 is built from 16 residues. Looked up from germline, CDR1 is MNHNS and CDR2 is SASEGT. Between the trimmed V and J ends, which lost 5 bases and 0 bases, there was a span of 14 bases. This chain's CDR3 is CASSPVSGHSGNTIYF. CDR3 bases: TGTGCCAGCAGTCCAGTGTCAGGACACTCTGGAAACACCATATATTTT.

In this sample, this clonotype turned up many times. The CDR3 nucleotides are TGCGCCAGCAGCGGGAGCAAAGGAGATACGCAGTATTTT. It codes for CASSGSKGDTQYF. The chain combines TRBV5-1 with TRBJ2-3, with D perhaps matching TRBD2 (5 bases). Trimming removed 4 bases from V and 5 bases from J, with 11 bases in between. CDR1 and CDR2 (germline): SGHRS, YFSETQ. CDR3 size: 13 residues.

This clonotype has only one observation. This rearrangement joins TRBV11-1 to TRBJ2-5; D uncertain. V was pared by 3 bases and J by 5 bases, with 10 bases between. Germline CDR1 is SGHAT and CDR2 is FQDESV (reference sequence). CDR3 length: 13 residues. This CDR3 is CASSFEVGETQYF. CDR3 DNA: TGTGCCAGCAGCTTCGAGGTTGGGGAGACCCAGTACTTC.

The rearrangement uses TRBV6-5 and TRBJ2-7, with D perhaps matching TRBD1 (6 bases). The CDR3 contains 16 residues. The V gene's germline CDR1 is MNHEY and CDR2 SVGAGI. V was trimmed by 2 bases and J by 0 bases, leaving 14 bases between them. The CDR3, as DNA: TGTGCCAGCAGTTACCGTGACAGGTCCCTCTCCTACGAGCAGTACTTC. Amino acids: CASSYRDRSLSYEQYF.

This clonotype has a count of ten or more. This chain joins TRBV20-1 and TRBJ2-7; D call uncertain. Germline CDR1 DFQATT, CDR2 SNEGSKA (reference sequence). Trimming cost V 3 bases and J 6 bases, with 9 bases left between them. This CDR3 is built from 11 residues. The CDR3 sequence is CSARTFGEQYF. The CDR3 DNA follows: TGCAGTGCTAGGACCTTCGGCGAGCAGTACTTC.

Written as DNA, the CDR3 is TGTGCCAGCAGCGACCCAAACAGGGACACCGGGGAGCTGTTTTTT. It yields the protein CASSDPNRDTGELFF. The chain joins TRBV11-1 to TRBJ2-2; D is perhaps TRBD1 (6 bases). Germline values: CDR1 SGHAT, CDR2 FQDESV (reference sequence). V shed 5 bases and J shed 3 bases, with 13 bases lying between them. The length of the CDR3 is 15 residues.